This entry describes one TCR beta chain. The sample is drawn from a study of cytomegalovirus exposure and HLA in healthy donors. TCRdb's copy holds only in-frame clones and misses some; the assay was immunoSEQ multiplex PCR. The sample includes 250,000 to 300,000 clones, around 89% of them seen just once. Per germline, CDR1 MDHEN and CDR2 SYDVKM. The CDR3 length is 13 residues. V lost 6 bases and J lost 5; bases outside the gene matches: 6. The TCR was taken from a woman between 18 and 30 years old in good health and CMV-seronegative. Sequences were obtained from PBMCs. The genes are TRBV28 and TRBJ1-2; 7 nucleotides agree with TRBD1. CDR3 sequence (DNA): TGTGCCAGCAGCTTCGGGGGACAGTATGGCTACACCTTC. Translation: CASSFGGQYGYTF.